Sequencing of this TCR beta chain was carried out in a study of T cell responses to AZD1222 COVID-19 vaccine. A remark on this clone: Its antigen is unknown.

Study-wide findings and caveats: Just a handful of AZD1222 recipients tested seropositive at baseline.

The CDR3 is 14 amino acids. CDR1 and CDR2 from the germline V gene are SGHDN and FVKESK. Trimming at V came to 1 base and at J to 7 bases, leaving 4 bases not matched to a gene. Sequencing was performed with immunoSEQ multiplex PCR; in TCRdb, only in-frame clones are kept and a portion is missing. This table has 90,000 or so clones, approximately 88% appearing once. This clonotype was sampled from an adult in good health. Sample: peripheral blood, taken on day 0 of AZD1222 vaccination. The genes are TRBV14 and TRBJ2-1; 7 bases match TRBD2. Written as DNA, the CDR3 is TGTGCCAGCAGCCAAGCGGGAGGTTCGAATGAGCAGTTCTTC. It is translated as CASSQAGGSNEQFF. Drawing the rest from reference TRBV14 and TRBJ2-1, the complete variable domain is EAGVTQFPSHSVIEKGQTVTLRCDPISGHDNLYWYRRVMGKEIKFLLHFVKESKQDESGMPNNRFLAERTGGTYSTLKVQPAELEDSGVYFCASSQAGGSNEQFFGPGTRLTVL.